The 20 T cell receptor beta chains below were found in one sample sequenced in a study of cytomegalovirus exposure and HLA in healthy donors. This PCR relied on a set of 60 Vbeta primers and 13 Jbeta primers. Clones were read by immunoSEQ multiplex PCR, and TCRdb kept only the in-frame ones, dropping some. Here the sample spans about 160,000 clones, 70% to 80% being singletons. The source material was PBMCs. These receptors all come from a man aged 35-49 years in good health and CMV-seronegative.

The chain combines TRBV11-2 with TRBJ1-4; TRBD1 matches at 7 bases. V lost 4 bases to trimming and J lost 5 bases; unmatched junction nucleotides: 7. The CDR3 totals 15 residues. Germline V CDR1 and CDR2: SGHAT, FQNNGV. CDR3 nucleotide sequence: TGTGCCAGCAGCTCACCGACAGGGAGCAATGAAAAACTGTTTTTT. The encoded protein is CASSSPTGSNEKLFF.

This clone was counted a few times. The genes are TRBV19 and TRBJ1-4; D might be TRBD1 (5 bases). The V gene's germline CDR1 is LNHDA and CDR2 SQIVND (reference sequence). V lost 5 bases, J lost 8 bases, and 18 bases lay in between. This CDR3 has 15 amino acids. The CDR3 coding sequence is TGTGCCAGTAGTCCAGATGGGGGGATTGGAGAAAAACTGTTTTTT. Amino acid sequence: CASSPDGGIGEKLFF.

V is TRBV15 and J is TRBJ1-5; TRBD1 aligns across 9 bases. CDR3 length: 16 amino acids. Germline values: CDR1 LNHNV, CDR2 YYDKDF (reference sequence). Trimming took 0 bases from V and 6 from J; bases not matched to a gene: 6. The CDR3 nucleotides are TGTGCCACCAGCAGAGATCCGGGACAGGGTGGTCAGCCCCAGCATTTT. Translating it yields CATSRDPGQGGQPQHF.

The gene calls are TRBV4-1 and TRBJ1-1, with unresolved D. Trimming shortened V by 0 bases and J by 2 bases, and 10 bases separated the two germline ends. Per the germline V gene, CDR1 is MGHRA and CDR2 is YSYEKL. The length of the CDR3 is 15 residues. CDR3 coding DNA: TGCGCCAGCAGCCAAGAAAGGCTAGACAACACTGAAGCTTTCTTT. Protein sequence: CASSQERLDNTEAFF.

V is TRBV27 and J is TRBJ1-4; unclear D gene. Germline CDR1 and CDR2: MNHEY and SMNVEV (reference sequence). The V end was cut by 8 bases, the J end by 5 bases, with 15 bases between. CDR3 size: 14 residues. CDR3 sequence reads: CASRRPGYNEKLFF. The CDR3 DNA follows: TGTGCCAGCCGCCGCCCAGGATACAATGAAAAACTGTTTTTT.

CDR3 in amino acids: CASSYDRDTDTQYF. In DNA form, the CDR3 reads TGTGCCAGCAGCTATGACAGGGACACAGATACGCAGTATTTT. The V and J genes are TRBV11-3 and TRBJ2-3, with 7 bases matching TRBD1. Germline V gene lookup returns CDR1 SGHNT and CDR2 YENEEA. J lost 2 bases, V lost 4 bases, and 3 bases had no gene match. This CDR3 has 14 amino acids.

This chain joins TRBV7-2 and TRBJ1-5; 7 bases match TRBD1. Germline CDR1 reads SGHTA; CDR2 reads FQGNSA. V lost 5 bases and J lost 4; bases outside the gene matches: 8. The CDR3 totals 15 residues. CDR3 sequence: CASSPDRLSNQPQHF. DNA for the CDR3: TGTGCCAGCAGCCCGGACAGGCTCTCAAATCAGCCCCAGCATTTT. Supplemented by reference TRBV7-2 and TRBJ1-5, the full variable domain reads GAGVSQSPSNKVTEKGKDVELRCDPISGHTALYWYRQSLGQGLEFLIYFQGNSAPDKSGLPSDRFSAERTGGSVSTLTIQRTQQEDSAVYLCASSPDRLSNQPQHFGDGTRLSIL.

The CDR3 protein is CASSFRGYEQYF. CDR3 sequence (DNA): TGTGCCAGCAGTTTTCGGGGATACGAGCAGTACTTC. This chain uses TRBV28 with TRBJ2-7, with D perhaps TRBD2 (5 bases). V lost 3 bases to trimming and J lost 4 bases, with 7 bases between them. The CDR3 is made up of 12 amino acids. Germline CDR1 reads MDHEN; CDR2 reads SYDVKM.

This clone has only a few counts. The V call is TRBV5-4, the J call TRBJ2-5; perhaps TRBD2 as D (6 bases). This CDR3 has 13 residues. The ends were cut back, 4 bases at V and 4 bases at J, with 11 bases in the middle. In germline, CDR1 is SGHNT, CDR2 YYREEE (reference sequence). CDR3 DNA sequence: TGTGCCAGCAGCAGGGGCGGGGTAGAGACCCAGTACTTC. Encoded protein: CASSRGGVETQYF. Based on the CDR3 plus reference TRBV5-4 and TRBJ2-5, the full variable domain is ETGVTQSPTHLIKTRGQQVTLRCSSQSGHNTVSWYQQALGQGPQFIFQYYREEENGRGNFPPRFSGLQFPNYSSELNVNALELDDSALYLCASSRGGVETQYFGPGTRLLVL.

This chain connects TRBV12-5 to TRBJ1-2; D perhaps matches TRBD1 (6 bases). The V and J ends lost 3 bases and 7 bases respectively, with 12 bases between them. From germline, CDR1 is LGHNT and CDR2 FRNRAP. The CDR3 runs 13 residues. CDR3 region: CASGFEGDGGYTF. The DNA of the CDR3 is TGTGCTAGTGGTTTTGAGGGGGACGGTGGCTACACCTTC.

The V and J genes are TRBV5-1 and TRBJ2-3; a possible D gene is TRBD1 (5 bases). Trimming pared 4 bases from V and 2 bases from J, leaving 11 bases between. Germline CDR1 and CDR2: SGHRS and YFSETQ. The CDR3 runs 14 residues. The CDR3, as DNA: TGCGCCAGCAGCGACAGTAGTTTCACAGATACGCAGTATTTT. This encodes CASSDSSFTDTQYF.

The V call is TRBV5-1, the J call TRBJ2-1; 11 bases align to TRBD2. Trimming took 4 bases from V and 8 from J; bases not matched to a gene: 8. Germline loops: CDR1 SGHRS, CDR2 YFSETQ. The length of the CDR3 is 15 residues. In DNA, the CDR3 is TGCGCCAGCAGCCAAGGACTAGCGGGCGTCGATGAGCAGTTCTTC. Protein: CASSQGLAGVDEQFF.

The rearrangement links TRBV10-3 to TRBJ2-7; a possible D gene is TRBD2 (6 bases). The CDR3 is 15 amino acids. Germline V gives CDR1 ENHRY, CDR2 SYGVKD. The V end was cut by 5 bases, the J end by 2 bases, with 16 bases between. Here the CDR3 reads CAISKGGAETYEQYF. DNA of the CDR3: TGTGCCATCAGTAAGGGCGGGGCGGAGACCTACGAGCAGTACTTC.

The chain has TRBV7-3 and TRBJ2-1, with D perhaps matching TRBD1 (5 bases). Germline CDR1 is SGHTA and CDR2 is FQGTGA. Trimming cost V 5 bases and J 6 bases, with 11 bases left between them. This CDR3 region has 13 residues. CDR3 in amino acids: CASSAQGGNEQFF. CDR3 DNA: TGTGCCAGCAGCGCTCAGGGTGGCAATGAGCAGTTCTTC.

The chain joins TRBV2 to TRBJ2-2; possibly TRBD2 for D (6 bases). Germline V gives CDR1 SNHLY, CDR2 FYNNEI. The CDR3 runs 16 residues. The germline V and J ends were trimmed by 6 bases and 0 bases, with 14 bases remaining between them. The CDR3 sequence is CASRGGGHANTGELFF. CDR3 coding DNA: TGTGCCAGCAGGGGGGGAGGACACGCGAACACCGGGGAGCTGTTTTTT.

The chain joins TRBV28 to TRBJ2-7; a possible D gene is TRBD1 (5 bases). Trimming removed 5 bases at V and 4 bases at J, with 15 bases between. CDR3 length equals 14 residues. Germline V gene sequence: CDR1 MDHEN, CDR2 SYDVKM. The CDR3 here is CASSSNLQGYEQYF. The CDR3 DNA is TGTGCCAGCAGTAGTAATCTCCAGGGTTACGAGCAGTACTTC.

The J gene is TRBJ2-7, the V gene TRBV18; tentative D call: TRBD1 (5 bases). Germline CDR1 and CDR2: KGHSH and LQKENI. This CDR3 is 14 amino acids long. The V end lost 2 bases, the J end lost 4 bases, and 12 bases lay between the germline ends. The chain's CDR3 is CASSPATAIYEQYF. The CDR3 coding sequence is TGTGCCAGCTCACCAGCGACAGCTATATACGAGCAGTACTTC.

The genes are TRBV14 and TRBJ1-2; perhaps TRBD1 as D (6 bases). Germline V lookup: CDR1 SGHDN, CDR2 FVKESK. The V and J ends lost 0 bases and 11 bases respectively, with 16 bases between them. This CDR3 region has 14 residues. The CDR3 reads CASSQDGRQRGYTF. The CDR3 nucleotides are TGTGCCAGCAGCCAAGATGGGAGACAGAGGGGGTACACCTTC.

This clone was seen just once. The chain employs TRBV27 and TRBJ1-1; weak D call: TRBD1 (6 bases). CDR3 size: 15 residues. V dropped 2 bases and J dropped 6 bases, with 16 bases sitting between them. CDR1 MNHEY and CDR2 SMNVEV come from the germline V gene (reference sequence). CDR3 DNA sequence: TGTGCCAGCAGTTTAGGGGGCGGGAGTAACTCTGAAGCTTTCTTT. It yields the protein CASSLGGGSNSEAFF.

V gene TRBV27 combines with J gene TRBJ2-7, with 9 bases matching TRBD1. The V segment lost 6 bases and the J segment 1 base; nucleotides outside the gene matches: 10. CDR1 is MNHEY and CDR2 is SMNVEV in the germline V gene (reference sequence). This CDR3 spans 16 amino acids. CDR3 bases: TGTGCCAGCAGACGGTCGGGGGACAGGGCTTCCTACGAGCAGTACTTC. It specifies CASRRSGDRASYEQYF.